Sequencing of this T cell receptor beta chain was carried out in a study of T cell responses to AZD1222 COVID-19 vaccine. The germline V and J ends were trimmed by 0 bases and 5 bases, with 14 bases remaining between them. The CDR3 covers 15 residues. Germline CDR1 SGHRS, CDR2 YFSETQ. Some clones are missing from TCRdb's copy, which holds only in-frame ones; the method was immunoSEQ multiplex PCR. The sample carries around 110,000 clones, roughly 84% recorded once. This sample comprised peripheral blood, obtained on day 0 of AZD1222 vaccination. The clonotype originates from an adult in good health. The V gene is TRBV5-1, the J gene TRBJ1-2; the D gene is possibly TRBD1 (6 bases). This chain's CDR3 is CASSLALGAVYGYTF. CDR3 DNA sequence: TGCGCCAGCAGCTTGGCCCTGGGGGCGGTGTATGGCTACACCTTC.